The 5 T cell receptor beta chains below were found in one sample sequenced in a study of shared clonotypes between healthy human individuals (dated by TCRdb to the early 2020s). For the CD8 naive samples, CD45RO-negative cells were positively selected for CCR7, yielding a CD45RA+CCR7+ population from which TemRA cells were excluded. The library was made by the immunoSEQ multiplex PCR assay. The source is immuneACCESS, and TCRdb retained only in-frame sequences with V and J called. Part of the clones is not carried over; for the studies checked, unresolved V genes explain less than half of this, and the remainder is unexplained. The sample table shows about 870,000 clones, and 80% to 95% are seen once. Less than 25% of the sample belongs to the ten largest clones. Sequences were obtained from naive CD8+ T cells sorted from blood. Explained via the paper, the cell subset or site label denotes: CD45RA+CCR7+. Source of these receptors: a man aged 30-40 years in good health.

The J gene is TRBJ2-2, the V gene TRBV2, with 10 bases matching TRBD2. J gave up 0 bases and V 5 bases, and 3 bases lay outside the gene matches. Germline CDR1 SNHLY, CDR2 FYNNEI. The CDR3 length is 16 residues. The CDR3 DNA sequence: TGTGCCAGCAGTCTAGCGGGGGCTTCGAACACCGGGGAGCTGTTTTTT. Translated, it gives CASSLAGASNTGELFF.

This clone appeared once. This chain joins TRBV7-9 and TRBJ2-5, with 7 nucleotides matching TRBD1. V dropped 6 bases and J dropped 4; count of bases not matched to a gene: 8. Looked up from germline, CDR1 is SEHNR and CDR2 is FQNEAQ (reference sequence). The CDR3 runs 14 residues. The CDR3 here is CASRNPGTAETQYF. In nucleotides, the CDR3 is TGTGCCAGCAGGAACCCCGGGACAGCAGAGACCCAGTACTTC.

The chain combines TRBV30 with TRBJ2-7; the D is unclear. The V and J ends lost 5 bases and 5 bases respectively, with 13 bases between them. Germline V gives CDR1 GTSNPN, CDR2 SVGIG (reference sequence). CDR3 length equals 12 residues. The CDR3 is CAWALGIHEQYF. CDR3 sequence (DNA): TGTGCCTGGGCCCTTGGAATCCACGAGCAGTACTTC. The variable domain in full, with the rest retrieved from reference TRBV30 and TRBJ2-7, is SQTIHQWPATLVQPVGSPLSLECTVEGTSNPNLYWYRQAAGRGLQLLFYSVGIGQISSEVPQNLSASRPQDRQFILSSKKLLLSDSGFYLCAWALGIHEQYFGPGTRLTVT.

The chain joins TRBV7-7 to TRBJ2-1; 7 nucleotides line up with TRBD1. CDR1 and CDR2 (germline): SSHAT, FNYEAQ (reference sequence). V shed 4 bases and J 8 bases; nucleotides not matched to a gene: 17. This CDR3 spans 17 amino acids. The CDR3 protein is CASSSRPRGQRPYEQFF. The CDR3 coding sequence is TGTGCCAGCAGCTCTAGGCCCAGGGGACAGAGACCCTATGAGCAGTTCTTC.

The genes are TRBV7-6 and TRBJ1-4; perhaps TRBD1 as D (5 bases). Germline loops: CDR1 SGHVS, CDR2 FNYEAQ. There are 15 residues in the CDR3. The V end was cut by 5 bases, the J end by 2 bases, with 12 bases between. CDR3 DNA: TGTGCCAGCAGCCACGGGGCAGGGACTAATGAAAAACTGTTTTTT. It is translated as CASSHGAGTNEKLFF.